Listed below are T cell receptor beta chains from one sample, sequenced in a study of Ad26.COV2.S vaccination and SARS-CoV-2 variants. Profiling relied on immunoSEQ multiplex PCR, and the TCRdb table lists in-frame clones only, not all of them. In the table there are some 520,000 clones, around 90% of which are singletons. The sample here was peripheral blood, taken in a trial of Ad26.COV2.S vaccine versus placebo. The source of these receptors is a person between 18 and 65 years old who received the Ad26.COV2.S COVID-19 vaccine or a placebo. The CDR3 runs from the conserved cysteine through the conserved F or W. Fields, in order: clone size, V gene, D gene, J gene, CDR3 DNA, CDR3 protein. A D gene is named only where the DNA matches it firmly. Rows may omit the clone size; those that give it use once, few, many or a size class.

clone size: NA
V gene: TRBV11-2
D gene: NA
J gene: TRBJ2-7
CDR3 DNA: TGTGCCAGCAGCTTAGCTACCTACGAGCAGTACTTC
CDR3 protein: CASSLATYEQYF

clone size: NA
V gene: TRBV5-1
D gene: NA
J gene: TRBJ1-2
CDR3 DNA: TGCGCCAGCAGCCCCCGGACCGATCTTAACTATGGCTACACCTTC
CDR3 protein: CASSPRTDLNYGYTF

clone size: NA
V gene: TRBV24-1
D gene: NA
J gene: TRBJ2-2
CDR3 DNA: TGTGCCACCAGTGATAACCGACAGGGAGGGACCGGGGAGCTGTTTTTT
CDR3 protein: CATSDNRQGGTGELFF

clone size: few
V gene: TRBV5-1
D gene: TRBD1
J gene: TRBJ2-1
CDR3 DNA: TGCGCCAGCAGCTTGGGAGTCAGGGGGCTGTACAATGAGCAGTTCTTC
CDR3 protein: CASSLGVRGLYNEQFF

clone size: NA
V gene: TRBV15
D gene: TRBD1
J gene: TRBJ1-4
CDR3 DNA: TGTGCCACCAGCAGAGACATATTTAGGGACAGGGCTAATGAAAAACTGTTTTTT
CDR3 protein: CATSRDIFRDRANEKLFF

clone size: NA
V gene: TRBV28
D gene: TRBD1
J gene: TRBJ2-1
CDR3 DNA: TGTGCCAGCAGTACACCGGGACAGCGCAATGAGCAGTTCTTC
CDR3 protein: CASSTPGQRNEQFF

clone size: NA
V gene: TRBV29-1
D gene: NA
J gene: TRBJ1-1
CDR3 DNA: TGCAGCGTTATTACAGCGAACACTGAAGCTTTCTTT
CDR3 protein: CSVITANTEAFF

clone size: NA
V gene: TRBV12-3/TRBV12-4
D gene: NA
J gene: TRBJ1-1
CDR3 DNA: TGTGCCAGCAGTAAGATCGTCGCTGAAGCTTTCTTT
CDR3 protein: CASSKIVAEAFF

clone size: NA
V gene: TRBV15
D gene: TRBD1
J gene: TRBJ1-2
CDR3 DNA: TGTGCCACCAGCAGAGACCGGACACTAGTGACAGGGGAAAACTATGGCTACACCTTC
CDR3 protein: CATSRDRTLVTGENYGYTF

clone size: NA
V gene: TRBV5-1
D gene: NA
J gene: TRBJ1-2
CDR3 DNA: TGCGCCAGCAGCTTAGCAGCCGGCAGCTACACCTTC
CDR3 protein: CASSLAAGSYTF

clone size: NA
V gene: TRBV6-2/TRBV6-3
D gene: NA
J gene: TRBJ1-1
CDR3 DNA: TGTGCCAGCAGTCCCGAAAGTCTATTGGGGGTGAACACTGAAGCTTTCTTT
CDR3 protein: CASSPESLLGVNTEAFF

clone size: NA
V gene: TRBV5-1
D gene: NA
J gene: TRBJ2-3
CDR3 DNA: TGCGCCAGCAGATTACGCACAGATACGCAGTATTTT
CDR3 protein: CASRLRTDTQYF

clone size: NA
V gene: TRBV27
D gene: TRBD1
J gene: TRBJ1-5
CDR3 DNA: TGTGCCAGCAGTTTCGCCTGGACAGGGGGCAACAATCAGCCCCAGCATTTT
CDR3 protein: CASSFAWTGGNNQPQHF

clone size: NA
V gene: TRBV6-6
D gene: TRBD2
J gene: TRBJ2-2
CDR3 DNA: TGTGCCAGCAGTCCACTAGCGGGAGTAGAGGGCGGGGAGCTGTTTTTT
CDR3 protein: CASSPLAGVEGGELFF

clone size: once
V gene: TRBV28
D gene: TRBD1
J gene: TRBJ1-3
CDR3 DNA: TGTGCCAGCAGTCCAGGGACAGGGCAAGGAAACACCATATATTTT
CDR3 protein: CASSPGTGQGNTIYF

clone size: NA
V gene: TRBV14
D gene: NA
J gene: TRBJ2-2
CDR3 DNA: TGTGCCAGCAGCCGAAGACTAGGCCCTAACACCGGGGAGCTGTTTTTT
CDR3 protein: CASSRRLGPNTGELFF

clone size: few
V gene: TRBV4-1
D gene: NA
J gene: TRBJ2-5
CDR3 DNA: TGCGCCAGCAGCCTCGAAACCGGGGAGACCCAGTACTTC
CDR3 protein: CASSLETGETQYF

clone size: NA
V gene: TRBV19
D gene: NA
J gene: TRBJ2-5
CDR3 DNA: TGTGCCAGTAGCCATGACAGCCTAGAGACCCAGTACTTC
CDR3 protein: CASSHDSLETQYF

clone size: NA
V gene: TRBV6-5
D gene: NA
J gene: TRBJ1-1
CDR3 DNA: TGTGCCAGCAGACCCCCATTAGGCACTGAAGCTTTCTTT
CDR3 protein: CASRPPLGTEAFF

clone size: once
V gene: TRBV3-1/TRBV3-2
D gene: TRBD1
J gene: TRBJ2-7
CDR3 DNA: TGTGCCAGCAGCCAAGAGGAGACAGGGTTTGCGGCCGAGCAGTACTTC
CDR3 protein: CASSQEETGFAAEQYF

clone size: once
V gene: TRBV4-2
D gene: NA
J gene: TRBJ2-1
CDR3 DNA: TGTGCCAGCAGCCAAAATGAGAAGATAGGTGAGCAGTTCTTC
CDR3 protein: CASSQNEKIGEQFF

clone size: NA
V gene: TRBV5-1
D gene: NA
J gene: TRBJ2-3
CDR3 DNA: TGCGCCAGCAAGGGACACCACACAGATACGCAGTATTTT
CDR3 protein: CASKGHHTDTQYF

clone size: NA
V gene: TRBV28
D gene: NA
J gene: TRBJ1-2
CDR3 DNA: TGTGCCAGCAGGTTGGGGGGGTTCTATGGCTACACCTTC
CDR3 protein: CASRLGGFYGYTF

clone size: NA
V gene: TRBV24-1
D gene: TRBD2
J gene: TRBJ2-5
CDR3 DNA: TGTGCCACCAGTGATCCCAAGGGCGGGACTAGGAAGACCCAGTACTTC
CDR3 protein: CATSDPKGGTRKTQYF

clone size: NA
V gene: TRBV7-8
D gene: TRBD2
J gene: TRBJ2-2
CDR3 DNA: TGTGCCAGCAGCCCCACCGGGACTATCCCCGTCGGGGAGCTGTTTTTT
CDR3 protein: CASSPTGTIPVGELFF

clone size: NA
V gene: TRBV7-3
D gene: NA
J gene: TRBJ2-1
CDR3 DNA: TGTGCCAGCAGCTTAAAGGTGGGGGATGAGCAGTTCTTC
CDR3 protein: CASSLKVGDEQFF

clone size: NA
V gene: TRBV9
D gene: TRBD1
J gene: TRBJ2-1
CDR3 DNA: TGTGCCAGCAGCGTAGGGCAGGGGGCCTCCTACAATGAGCAGTTCTTC
CDR3 protein: CASSVGQGASYNEQFF

clone size: few
V gene: TRBV21-1
D gene: NA
J gene: TRBJ2-5
CDR3 DNA: TGTGCCAGCAGCCCCAGGGCAGGGCCCTACCAAGAGACCCAGTACTTC
CDR3 protein: CASSPRAGPYQETQYF

clone size: NA
V gene: TRBV28
D gene: TRBD2
J gene: TRBJ2-1
CDR3 DNA: TGTGCCAGCAGTCCCGGGACTAGCGGGAGGGGTGAGCAGTTCTTC
CDR3 protein: CASSPGTSGRGEQFF